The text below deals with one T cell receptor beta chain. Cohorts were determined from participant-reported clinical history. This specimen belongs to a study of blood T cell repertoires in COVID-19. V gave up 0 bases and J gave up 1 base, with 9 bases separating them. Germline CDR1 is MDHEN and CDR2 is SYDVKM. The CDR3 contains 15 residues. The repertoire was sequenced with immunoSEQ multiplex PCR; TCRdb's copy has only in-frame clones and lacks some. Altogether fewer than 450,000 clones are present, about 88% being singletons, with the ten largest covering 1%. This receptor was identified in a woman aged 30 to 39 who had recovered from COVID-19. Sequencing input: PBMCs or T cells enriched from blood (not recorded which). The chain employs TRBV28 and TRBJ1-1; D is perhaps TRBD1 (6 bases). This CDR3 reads CASSLWDRPNTEAFF. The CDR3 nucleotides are TGTGCCAGCAGTTTATGGGACAGACCGAACACTGAAGCTTTCTTT. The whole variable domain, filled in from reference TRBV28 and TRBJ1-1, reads DVKVTQSSRYLVKRTGEKVFLECVQDMDHENMFWYRQDPGLGLRLIYFSYDVKMKEKGDIPEGYSVSREKKERFSLILESASTNQTSMYLCASSLWDRPNTEAFFGQGTRLTVV.